This T cell receptor (beta chain) was recorded in a study of T cell repertoires in cytomegalovirus infection (dated 2019 in TCRdb). A note on the overall study: Donor HLA type was relevant to the analysis, because carriage of CMV infection together with the matching HLA type was indicated by public TCR beta signatures. General study outcomes and caveats: Carriers of CMV infection plus the relevant HLA type were discriminated by the cumulative frequency of public TCR beta family members in the study cohort and in an independent 352-donor cohort. The ex vivo response was dominated by HLA-C-restricted CMV-specific TCR beta clonotypes, and the single most frequent clonotype in two of eight donors was supplied by these HLA-C-restricted clonotypes.

Instrument on record: Illumina HiSeq 1500. The raw public data were reprocessed by TCRdb itself: fastp quality trimming at Q25, MiXCR clonotype calling, in-frame beta chains only. Identical CDR3 proteins give one entry, which carries the most common genes and DNA. The sample data list around 190,000 distinct CDR3 sequences, and about an eighth of these were observed just once. Roughly a quarter of the sample is held by the ten biggest clonotypes. This clonotype was seen only a few times. What antigen it recognizes has not been identified. Base-call qualities are not available, and no considerably larger clone is one nucleotide away. CDR1 is given as MNHEY and CDR2 as SVGAGI, both from the germline V gene. Inclusive of the bounding cysteine and phenylalanine, the CDR3 is 15 residues long. Just the 45-base CDR3 DNA is kept, in frame starting at base 1. The germline ends are 8 bases apart after V is trimmed by 0 bases and J by 3 bases.

Sample: PBMCs. The clonotype comes from a human donor in good health (CMV status not recorded). Some clones in this sample may be carry-over from other donors' samples. The sequence links TRBV6-5 to TRBJ1-4; TRBD1 is possibly the D segment (5 matching bases). The CDR3 reads as follows: CASSYSGQPNEKLFF. The nucleotides are TGTGCCAGCAGTTACTCGGGGCAGCCTAATGAAAAACTGTTTTTT.